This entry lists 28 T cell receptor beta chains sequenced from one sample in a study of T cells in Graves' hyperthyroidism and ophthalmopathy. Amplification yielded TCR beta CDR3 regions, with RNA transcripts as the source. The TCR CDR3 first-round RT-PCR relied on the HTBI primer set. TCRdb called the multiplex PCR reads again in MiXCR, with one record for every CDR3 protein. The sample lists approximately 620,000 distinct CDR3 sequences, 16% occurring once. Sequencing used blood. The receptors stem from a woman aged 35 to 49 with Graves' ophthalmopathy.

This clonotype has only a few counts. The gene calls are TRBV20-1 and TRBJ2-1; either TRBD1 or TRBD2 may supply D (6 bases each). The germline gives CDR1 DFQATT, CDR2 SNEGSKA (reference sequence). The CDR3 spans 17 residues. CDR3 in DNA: TGCAGCCCGTTCGGGGGCGGGGATCAAAGCTCCTACAATGAGCAGTTCTTC. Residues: CSPFGGGDQSSYNEQFF.

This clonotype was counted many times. In DNA form, the CDR3 reads TGCGCCAGCAGCTTGGCAGGGGTCCATTTGAACACTGAAGCTTTCTTT. Amino acid sequence: CASSLAGVHLNTEAFF. V and J are TRBV5-1 and TRBJ1-1; tentative D call: TRBD1 (6 bases). This CDR3 is 16 amino acids long. Between the trimmed V and J ends, which lost 0 bases and 0 bases, there was a span of 12 bases. Germline V gives CDR1 SGHRS, CDR2 YFSETQ.

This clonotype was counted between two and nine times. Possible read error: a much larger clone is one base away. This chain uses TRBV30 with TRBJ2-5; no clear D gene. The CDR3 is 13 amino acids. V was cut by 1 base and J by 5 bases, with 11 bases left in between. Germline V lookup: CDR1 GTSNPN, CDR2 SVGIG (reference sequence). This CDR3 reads CAWSDWGAETQYF. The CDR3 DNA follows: TGTGCCTGGAGTGATTGGGGTGCGGAGACCCAGTACTTC.

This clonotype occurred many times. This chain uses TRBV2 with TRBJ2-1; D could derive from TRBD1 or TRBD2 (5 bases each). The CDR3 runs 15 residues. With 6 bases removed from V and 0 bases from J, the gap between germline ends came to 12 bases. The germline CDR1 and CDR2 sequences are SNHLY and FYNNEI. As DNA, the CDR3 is TGTGCCAGCAGAGGGACGGTTATCTCCTACAATGAGCAGTTCTTC. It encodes CASRGTVISYNEQFF.

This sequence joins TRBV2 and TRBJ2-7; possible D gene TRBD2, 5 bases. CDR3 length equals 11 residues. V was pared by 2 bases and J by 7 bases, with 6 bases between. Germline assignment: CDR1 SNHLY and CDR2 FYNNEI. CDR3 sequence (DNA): TGTGCCAGCAGTGAAAGGAGGGAGCAGTACTTC. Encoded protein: CASSERREQYF.

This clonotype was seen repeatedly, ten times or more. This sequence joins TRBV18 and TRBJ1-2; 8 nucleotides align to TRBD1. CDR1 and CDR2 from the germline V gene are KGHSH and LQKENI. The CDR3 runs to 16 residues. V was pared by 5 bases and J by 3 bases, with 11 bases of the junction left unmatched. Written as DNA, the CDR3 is TGTGCCAGCTCAACTTCGGGACAGGCCCTACACTATGGCTACACCTTC. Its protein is CASSTSGQALHYGYTF.

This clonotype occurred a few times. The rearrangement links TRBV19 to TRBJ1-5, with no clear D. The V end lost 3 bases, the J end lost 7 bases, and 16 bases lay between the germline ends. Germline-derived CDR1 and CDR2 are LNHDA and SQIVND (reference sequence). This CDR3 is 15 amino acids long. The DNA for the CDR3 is TGTGCCAGTAGTATTAGTCCGGGTGAGGTCCAGCCCCAGCATTTT. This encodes CASSISPGEVQPQHF. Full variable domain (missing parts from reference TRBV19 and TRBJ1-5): DGGITQSPKYLFRKEGQNVTLSCEQNLNHDAMYWYRQDPGQGLRLIYYSQIVNDFQKGDIAEGYSVSREKKESFPLTVTSAQKNPTAFYLCASSISPGEVQPQHFGDGTRLSIL.

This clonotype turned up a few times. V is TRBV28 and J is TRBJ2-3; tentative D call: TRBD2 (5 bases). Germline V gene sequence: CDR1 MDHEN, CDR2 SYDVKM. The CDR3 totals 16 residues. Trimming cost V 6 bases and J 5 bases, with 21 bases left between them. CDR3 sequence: CASRSSSGTWGDTQYF. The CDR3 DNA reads TGTGCCAGCAGATCCTCGAGCGGAACTTGGGGAGATACGCAGTATTTT.

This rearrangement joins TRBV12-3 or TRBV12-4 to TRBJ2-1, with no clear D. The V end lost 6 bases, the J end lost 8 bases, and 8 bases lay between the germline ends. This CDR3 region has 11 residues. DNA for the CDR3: TGTGCCAGCAGACAGAATGATGAGCAGTTCTTC. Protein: CASRQNDEQFF.

The CDR3 DNA reads TGTGCCAGCAGTCGCTTGGGTATTCGAGAGACCCAGTACTTC. The encoded protein is CASSRLGIRETQYF. V and J are TRBV7-9 and TRBJ2-5, with D uncertain. The CDR3 spans 14 residues. CDR1 is SEHNR and CDR2 is FQNEAQ in the germline V gene (reference sequence). V was clipped by 6 bases and J by 4 bases, with 15 bases between them.

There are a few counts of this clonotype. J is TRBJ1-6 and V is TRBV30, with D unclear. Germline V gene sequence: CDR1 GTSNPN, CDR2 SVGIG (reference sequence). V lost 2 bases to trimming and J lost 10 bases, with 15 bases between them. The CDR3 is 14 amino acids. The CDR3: CAWSKGPAQSPLHF. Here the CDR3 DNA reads TGTGCCTGGAGTAAAGGGCCAGCCCAATCACCCCTCCACTTT.

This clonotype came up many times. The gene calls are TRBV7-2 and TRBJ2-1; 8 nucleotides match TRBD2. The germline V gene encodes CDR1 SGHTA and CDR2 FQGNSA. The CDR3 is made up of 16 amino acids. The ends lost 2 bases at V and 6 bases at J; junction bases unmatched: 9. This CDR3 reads CASSLPRGAPSNEQFF. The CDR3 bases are TGTGCCAGCAGCTTACCGCGGGGGGCGCCTAGCAATGAGCAGTTCTTC. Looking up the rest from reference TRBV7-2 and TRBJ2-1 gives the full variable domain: GAGVSQSPSNKVTEKGKDVELRCDPISGHTALYWYRQSLGQGLEFLIYFQGNSAPDKSGLPSDRFSAERTGGSVSTLTIQRTQQEDSAVYLCASSLPRGAPSNEQFFGPGTRLTVL.

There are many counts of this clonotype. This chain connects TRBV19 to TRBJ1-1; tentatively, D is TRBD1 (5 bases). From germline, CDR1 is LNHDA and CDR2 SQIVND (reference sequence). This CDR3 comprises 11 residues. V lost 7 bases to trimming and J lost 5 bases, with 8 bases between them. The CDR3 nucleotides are TGTGCCAGTAAATGGGGGACTGAAGCTTTCTTT. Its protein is CASKWGTEAFF. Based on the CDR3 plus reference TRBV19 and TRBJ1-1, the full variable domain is DGGITQSPKYLFRKEGQNVTLSCEQNLNHDAMYWYRQDPGQGLRLIYYSQIVNDFQKGDIAEGYSVSREKKESFPLTVTSAQKNPTAFYLCASKWGTEAFFGQGTRLTVV.

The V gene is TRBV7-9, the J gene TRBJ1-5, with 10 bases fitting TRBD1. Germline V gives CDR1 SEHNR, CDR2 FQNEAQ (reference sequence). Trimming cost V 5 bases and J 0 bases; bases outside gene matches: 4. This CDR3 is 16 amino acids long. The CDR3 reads CASSRGDRGSNQPQHF. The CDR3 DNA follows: TGTGCCAGCAGCCGAGGGGACAGGGGTAGCAATCAGCCCCAGCATTTT.

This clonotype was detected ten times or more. The CDR3 reads CASSLDTLTSGRTGELFF. CDR3 DNA: TGTGCCAGCAGCTTAGATACGTTGACTAGCGGGCGGACCGGGGAGCTGTTTTTT. This rearrangement joins TRBV11-2 to TRBJ2-2; 10 nucleotides match TRBD2. This CDR3 is 18 amino acids long. Germline CDR1 reads SGHAT; CDR2 reads FQNNGV. Trimming cost V 0 bases and J 5 bases; bases outside gene matches: 9.

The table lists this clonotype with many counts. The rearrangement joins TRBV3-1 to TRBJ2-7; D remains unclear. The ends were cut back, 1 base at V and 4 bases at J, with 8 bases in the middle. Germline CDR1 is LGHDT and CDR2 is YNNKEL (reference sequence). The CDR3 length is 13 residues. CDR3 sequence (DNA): TGTGCCAGCAGCCAAGCCCGGGCGTACGAGCAGTACTTC. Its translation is CASSQARAYEQYF.

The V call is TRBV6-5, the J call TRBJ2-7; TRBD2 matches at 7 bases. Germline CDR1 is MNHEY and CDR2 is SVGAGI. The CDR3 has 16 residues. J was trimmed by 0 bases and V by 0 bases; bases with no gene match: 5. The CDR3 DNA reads TGTGCCAGCAGTTACTCGAGGCGCGGGAGCTCCTACGAGCAGTACTTC. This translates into CASSYSRRGSSYEQYF.

The CDR3 is CASSRYGQGVGNTIYF. CDR3 sequence (DNA): TGTGCCAGCAGCCGATACGGACAGGGGGTGGGAAACACCATATATTTT. The gene calls are TRBV12-3 or TRBV12-4 and TRBJ1-3; the match to TRBD1 covers 10 bases. The CDR3 covers 16 residues. The V gene end was trimmed by 6 bases and the J gene end by 4 bases; junction bases not matched to a gene: 9.

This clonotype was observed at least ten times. CDR3 loop: CASTRLAGGHEQYF. The CDR3 DNA reads as TGTGCCAGCACTAGACTAGCGGGAGGCCACGAGCAGTACTTC. The chain employs TRBV27 and TRBJ2-7, with 13 bases aligning to TRBD2. CDR3 size: 14 residues. Germline CDR1 is MNHEY and CDR2 is SMNVEV (reference sequence). V lost 7 bases, J lost 5 bases, and 5 bases stayed unmatched.

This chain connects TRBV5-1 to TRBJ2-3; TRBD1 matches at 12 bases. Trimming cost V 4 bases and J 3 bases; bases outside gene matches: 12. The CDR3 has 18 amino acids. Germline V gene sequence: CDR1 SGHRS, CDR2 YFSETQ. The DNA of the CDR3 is TGCGCCAGCAGCCGACCCCCGGGACAGGGGGCGCGAACAGATACGCAGTATTTT. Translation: CASSRPPGQGARTDTQYF.

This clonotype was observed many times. In DNA, the CDR3 is TGTGCCAGCAGTTCTTCCTACGGGGAAGGCTACACCTTC. Amino acid sequence: CASSSSYGEGYTF. The V call is TRBV28, the J call TRBJ1-2; no firm D call. CDR1 is MDHEN and CDR2 is SYDVKM in the germline V gene. The length of the CDR3 is 13 residues. Trimming removed 4 bases from V and 8 bases from J, with 14 bases in between.

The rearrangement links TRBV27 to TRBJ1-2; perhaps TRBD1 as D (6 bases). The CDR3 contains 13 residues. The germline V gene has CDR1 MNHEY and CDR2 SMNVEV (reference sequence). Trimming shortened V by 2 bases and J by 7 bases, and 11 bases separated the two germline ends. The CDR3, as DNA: TGTGCCAGCAGTTTAGAGGACAGCCGTGGCTACACCTTC. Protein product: CASSLEDSRGYTF.

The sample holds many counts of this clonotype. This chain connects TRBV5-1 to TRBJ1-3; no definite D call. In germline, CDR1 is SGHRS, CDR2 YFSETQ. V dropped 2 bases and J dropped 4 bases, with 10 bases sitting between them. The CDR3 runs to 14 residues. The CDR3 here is CASSFGSDGNTIYF. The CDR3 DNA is TGCGCCAGCAGCTTCGGCAGCGACGGAAACACCATATATTTT. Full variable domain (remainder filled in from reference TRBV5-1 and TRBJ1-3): KAGVTQTPRYLIKTRGQQVTLSCSPISGHRSVSWYQQTPGQGLQFLFEYFSETQRNKGNFPGRFSGRQFSNSRSEMNVSTLELGDSALYLCASSFGSDGNTIYFGEGSWLTVV.

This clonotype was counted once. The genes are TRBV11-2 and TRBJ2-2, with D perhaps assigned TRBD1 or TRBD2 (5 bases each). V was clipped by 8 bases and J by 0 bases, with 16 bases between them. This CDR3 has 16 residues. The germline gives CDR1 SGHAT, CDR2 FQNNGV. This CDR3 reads CASAPHGAANTGELFF. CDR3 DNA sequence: TGTGCCAGCGCCCCGCACGGGGCCGCGAACACCGGGGAGCTGTTTTTT.

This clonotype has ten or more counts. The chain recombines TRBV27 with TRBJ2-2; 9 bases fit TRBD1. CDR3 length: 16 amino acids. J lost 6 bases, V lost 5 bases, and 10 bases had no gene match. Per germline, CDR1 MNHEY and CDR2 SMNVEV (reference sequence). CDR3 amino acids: CASSPLSGTGSGELFF. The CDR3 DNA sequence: TGTGCCAGCAGTCCTCTTTCCGGGACAGGGTCCGGGGAGCTGTTTTTT.

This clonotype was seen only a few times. As DNA, the CDR3 is TGTGCCAGCAGCGTAGACGGCTCCTTCACAGATACGCAGTATTTT. This encodes CASSVDGSFTDTQYF. This rearrangement joins TRBV9 to TRBJ2-3; D not certain. Germline loops: CDR1 SGDLS, CDR2 YYNGEE. Trimming removed 0 bases from V and 2 bases from J, with 10 bases in between. The CDR3 covers 15 residues.

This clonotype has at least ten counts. The CDR3 loop is CASSLDYTNYGYTF. DNA of the CDR3: TGTGCCAGCAGCTTAGATTACACGAACTATGGCTACACCTTC. V usage is TRBV11-2 and J usage is TRBJ1-2; unclear D gene. V was pared by 0 bases and J by 2 bases, with 7 bases between. The CDR3 covers 14 residues. Germline CDR1 and CDR2: SGHAT and FQNNGV.

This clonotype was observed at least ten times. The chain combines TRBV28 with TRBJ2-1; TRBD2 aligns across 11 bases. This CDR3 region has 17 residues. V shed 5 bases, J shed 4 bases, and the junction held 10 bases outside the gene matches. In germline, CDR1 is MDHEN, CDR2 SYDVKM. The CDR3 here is CASSPGKIAGGYNEQFF. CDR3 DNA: TGTGCCAGCAGTCCAGGAAAAATAGCGGGAGGGTACAATGAGCAGTTCTTC.